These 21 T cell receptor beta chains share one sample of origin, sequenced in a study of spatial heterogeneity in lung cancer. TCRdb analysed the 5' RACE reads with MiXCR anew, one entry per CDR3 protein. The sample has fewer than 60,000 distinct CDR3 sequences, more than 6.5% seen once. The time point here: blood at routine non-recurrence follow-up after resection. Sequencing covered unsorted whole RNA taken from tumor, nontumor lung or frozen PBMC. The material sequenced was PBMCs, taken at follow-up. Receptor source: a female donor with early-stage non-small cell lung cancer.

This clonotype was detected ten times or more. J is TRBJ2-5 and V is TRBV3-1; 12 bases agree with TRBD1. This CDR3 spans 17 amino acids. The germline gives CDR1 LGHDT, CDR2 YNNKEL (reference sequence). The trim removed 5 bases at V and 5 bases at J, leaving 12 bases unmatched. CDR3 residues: CASSTRTGTGGLETQYF. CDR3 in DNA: TGTGCCAGCAGCACGCGCACCGGGACAGGGGGCTTGGAGACCCAGTACTTC.

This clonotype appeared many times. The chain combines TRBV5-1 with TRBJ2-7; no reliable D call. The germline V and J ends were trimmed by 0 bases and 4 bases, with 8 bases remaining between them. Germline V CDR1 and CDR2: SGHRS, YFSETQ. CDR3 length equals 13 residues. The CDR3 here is CASSLAAKYEQYF. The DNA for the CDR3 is TGCGCCAGCAGCTTGGCCGCTAAGTACGAGCAGTACTTC.

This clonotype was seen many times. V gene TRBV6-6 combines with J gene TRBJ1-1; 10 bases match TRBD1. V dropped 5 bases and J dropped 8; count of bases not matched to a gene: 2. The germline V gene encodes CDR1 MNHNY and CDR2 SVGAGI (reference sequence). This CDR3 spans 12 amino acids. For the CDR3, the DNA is TGTGCCAGCAGTGGGGGACAGGGGGAAGCTTTCTTT. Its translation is CASSGGQGEAFF.

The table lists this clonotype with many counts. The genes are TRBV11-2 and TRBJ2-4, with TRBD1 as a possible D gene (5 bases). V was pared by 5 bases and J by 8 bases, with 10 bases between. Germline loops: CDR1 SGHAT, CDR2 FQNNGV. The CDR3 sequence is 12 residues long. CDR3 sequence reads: CASSPLGDIQYF. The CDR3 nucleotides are TGTGCCAGCAGCCCTTTAGGGGACATTCAGTACTTC.

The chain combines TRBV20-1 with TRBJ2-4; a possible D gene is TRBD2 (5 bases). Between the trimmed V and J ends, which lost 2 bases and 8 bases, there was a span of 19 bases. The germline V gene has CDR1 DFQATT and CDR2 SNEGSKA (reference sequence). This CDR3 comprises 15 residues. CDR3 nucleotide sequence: TGCAGTGCTAGAAACGGCGTCGGGAATCGAGACATTCAGTACTTC. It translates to CSARNGVGNRDIQYF.

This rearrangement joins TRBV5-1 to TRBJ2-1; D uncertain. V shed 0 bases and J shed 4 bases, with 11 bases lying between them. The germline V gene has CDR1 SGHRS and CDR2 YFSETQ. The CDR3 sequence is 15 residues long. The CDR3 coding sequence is TGCGCCAGCAGCTTGGACGGGCGAGGTTACAATGAGCAGTTCTTC. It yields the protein CASSLDGRGYNEQFF. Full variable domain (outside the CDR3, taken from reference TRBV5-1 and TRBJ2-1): KAGVTQTPRYLIKTRGQQVTLSCSPISGHRSVSWYQQTPGQGLQFLFEYFSETQRNKGNFPGRFSGRQFSNSRSEMNVSTLELGDSALYLCASSLDGRGYNEQFFGPGTRLTVL.

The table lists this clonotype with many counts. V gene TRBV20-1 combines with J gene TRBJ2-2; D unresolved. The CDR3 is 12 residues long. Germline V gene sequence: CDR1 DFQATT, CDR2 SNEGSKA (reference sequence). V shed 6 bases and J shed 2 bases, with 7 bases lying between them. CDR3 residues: CSALDNTGELFF. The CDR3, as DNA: TGCAGTGCCCTGGACAACACCGGGGAGCTGTTTTTT.

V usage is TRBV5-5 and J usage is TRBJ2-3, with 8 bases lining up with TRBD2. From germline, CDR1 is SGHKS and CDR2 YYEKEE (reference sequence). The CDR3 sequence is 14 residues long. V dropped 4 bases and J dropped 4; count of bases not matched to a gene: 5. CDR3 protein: CASSDASGPDTQYF. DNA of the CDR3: TGTGCCAGCAGCGATGCTAGCGGGCCAGATACGCAGTATTTT.

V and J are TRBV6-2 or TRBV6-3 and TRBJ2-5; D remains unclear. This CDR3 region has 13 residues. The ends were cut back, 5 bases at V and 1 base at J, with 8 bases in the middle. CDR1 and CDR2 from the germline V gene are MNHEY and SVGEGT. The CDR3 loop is CASSVRSQETQYF. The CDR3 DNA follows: TGTGCCAGCAGTGTCCGGTCCCAAGAGACCCAGTACTTC.

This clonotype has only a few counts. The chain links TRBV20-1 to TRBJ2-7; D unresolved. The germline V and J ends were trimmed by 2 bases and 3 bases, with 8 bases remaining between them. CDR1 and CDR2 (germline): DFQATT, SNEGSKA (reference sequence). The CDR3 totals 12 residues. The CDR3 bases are TGCAGTGCTAGAAACAAAGACTACGAGCAGTACTTC. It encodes CSARNKDYEQYF.

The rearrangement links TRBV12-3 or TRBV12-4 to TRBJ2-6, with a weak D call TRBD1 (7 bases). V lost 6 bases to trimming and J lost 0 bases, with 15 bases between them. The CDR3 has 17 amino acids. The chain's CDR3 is CASRRRQGGSGANVLTF. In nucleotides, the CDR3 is TGTGCCAGCAGACGCCGGCAGGGGGGCTCTGGGGCCAACGTCCTGACTTTC.

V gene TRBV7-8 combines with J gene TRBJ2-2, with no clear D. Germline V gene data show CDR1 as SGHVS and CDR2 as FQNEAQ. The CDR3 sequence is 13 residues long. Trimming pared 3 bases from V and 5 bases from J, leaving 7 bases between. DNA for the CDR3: TGTGCCAGCAGCTTTACCCGGACCGGGGAGCTGTTTTTT. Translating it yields CASSFTRTGELFF.

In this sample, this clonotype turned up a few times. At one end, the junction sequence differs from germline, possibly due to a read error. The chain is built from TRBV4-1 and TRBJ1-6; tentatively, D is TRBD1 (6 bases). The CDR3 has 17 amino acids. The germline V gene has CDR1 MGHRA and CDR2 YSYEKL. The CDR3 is CASSQDLQGSYNSPLPF. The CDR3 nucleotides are TGCGCCAGCAGCCAAGATTTGCAGGGGTCCTATAATTCACCCCTCCCCTTT.

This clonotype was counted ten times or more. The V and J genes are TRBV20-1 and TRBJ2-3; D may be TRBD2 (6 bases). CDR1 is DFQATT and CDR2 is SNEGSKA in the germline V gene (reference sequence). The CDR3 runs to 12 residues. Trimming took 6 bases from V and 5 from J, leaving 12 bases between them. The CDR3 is CSAVRLEDTQYF. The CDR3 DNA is TGCAGTGCGGTCCGACTAGAAGATACGCAGTATTTT.

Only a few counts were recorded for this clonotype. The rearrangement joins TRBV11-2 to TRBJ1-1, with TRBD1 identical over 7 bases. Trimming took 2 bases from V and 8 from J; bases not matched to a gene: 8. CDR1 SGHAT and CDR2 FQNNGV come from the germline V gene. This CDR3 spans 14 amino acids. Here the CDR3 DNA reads TGTGCCAGCAGCTTAATTTCAGGGGGTACCGAAGCTTTCTTT. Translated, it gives CASSLISGGTEAFF.

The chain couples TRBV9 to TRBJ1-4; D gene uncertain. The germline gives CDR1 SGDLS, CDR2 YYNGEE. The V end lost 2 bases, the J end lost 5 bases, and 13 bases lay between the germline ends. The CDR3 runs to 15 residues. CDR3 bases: TGTGCCAGCAGCGTGGGAACCTTCACGAATGAAAAACTGTTTTTT. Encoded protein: CASSVGTFTNEKLFF.

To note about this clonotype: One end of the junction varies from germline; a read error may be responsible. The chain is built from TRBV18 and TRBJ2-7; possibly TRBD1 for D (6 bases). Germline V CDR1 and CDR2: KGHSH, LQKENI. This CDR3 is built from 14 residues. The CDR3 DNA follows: TGTGCCAGCTCACCACCGGACAGTTCCTTCGAGCAGTACTTC. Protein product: CASSPPDSSFEQYF.

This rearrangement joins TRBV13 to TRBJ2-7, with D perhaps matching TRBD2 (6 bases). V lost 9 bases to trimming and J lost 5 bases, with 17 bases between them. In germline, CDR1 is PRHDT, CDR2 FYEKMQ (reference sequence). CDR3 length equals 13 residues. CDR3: CASLSLAKDEQYF. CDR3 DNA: TGTGCCAGTCTCTCCCTAGCGAAAGACGAGCAGTACTTC.

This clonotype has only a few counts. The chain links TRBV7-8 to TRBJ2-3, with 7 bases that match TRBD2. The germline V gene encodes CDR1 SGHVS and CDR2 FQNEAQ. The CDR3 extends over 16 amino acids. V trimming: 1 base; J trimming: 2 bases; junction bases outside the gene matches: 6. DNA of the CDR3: TGTGCCAGCAGCTTAGTTGCCGGGGGGAACACAGATACGCAGTATTTT. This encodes CASSLVAGGNTDTQYF.

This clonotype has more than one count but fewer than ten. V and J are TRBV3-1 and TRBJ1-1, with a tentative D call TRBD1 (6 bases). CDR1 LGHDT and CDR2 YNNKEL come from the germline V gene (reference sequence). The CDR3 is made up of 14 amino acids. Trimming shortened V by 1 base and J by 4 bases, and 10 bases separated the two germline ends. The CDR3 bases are TGTGCCAGCAGCCAAGGTACCAGGGGCACTGAAGCTTTCTTT. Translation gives CASSQGTRGTEAFF.

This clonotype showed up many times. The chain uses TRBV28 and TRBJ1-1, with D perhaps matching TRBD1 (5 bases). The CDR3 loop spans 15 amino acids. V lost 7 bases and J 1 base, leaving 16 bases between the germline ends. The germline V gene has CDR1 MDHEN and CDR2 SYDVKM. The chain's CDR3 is CASTQEGVGNTEAFF. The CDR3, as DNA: TGTGCCAGCACCCAGGAAGGGGTAGGGAACACTGAAGCTTTCTTT. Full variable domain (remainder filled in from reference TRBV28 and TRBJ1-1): DVKVTQSSRYLVKRTGEKVFLECVQDMDHENMFWYRQDPGLGLRLIYFSYDVKMKEKGDIPEGYSVSREKKERFSLILESASTNQTSMYLCASTQEGVGNTEAFFGQGTRLTVV.